This TCR beta chain comes out of a study of PD-1 blockade in classical Hodgkin lymphoma. Study findings and constraints: Complete responders' baseline diversity resembled that of newly diagnosed patients. Those starting nivolumab under 1 year post-ASCT were excluded. Compared with baseline, CD4+ but not CD8+ TCR diversity had risen significantly by C4D1.

Specified time point: cycle 4 day 1 (C4D1), after six to seven weeks of nivolumab. Every one of the patients relapsed after autologous stem cell transplantation (brentuximab vedotin exposure was variable). The repertoire was sequenced with immunoSEQ multiplex PCR; TCRdb's copy has only in-frame clones and lacks some. The sample consists of some 50,000 clones, roughly 80% of them appearing once. This CDR3 is built from 19 residues. V trimming: 4 bases; J trimming: 0 bases; junction bases outside the gene matches: 8. Germline values: CDR1 MDHEN, CDR2 SYDVKM. Note on this clone: Its antigen is not known.

The receptor comes from a human donor with classical Hodgkin lymphoma. The sample consisted of peripheral blood mononuclear cells (PBMCs), taken before the fourth cycle of nivolumab. This chain connects TRBV28 to TRBJ2-1, with 14 bases matching TRBD2. CDR3 residues: CASSSGLAGGRGSYNEQFF. In DNA form, the CDR3 reads TGTGCCAGCAGTTCCGGACTAGCGGGAGGAAGGGGCTCCTACAATGAGCAGTTCTTC.